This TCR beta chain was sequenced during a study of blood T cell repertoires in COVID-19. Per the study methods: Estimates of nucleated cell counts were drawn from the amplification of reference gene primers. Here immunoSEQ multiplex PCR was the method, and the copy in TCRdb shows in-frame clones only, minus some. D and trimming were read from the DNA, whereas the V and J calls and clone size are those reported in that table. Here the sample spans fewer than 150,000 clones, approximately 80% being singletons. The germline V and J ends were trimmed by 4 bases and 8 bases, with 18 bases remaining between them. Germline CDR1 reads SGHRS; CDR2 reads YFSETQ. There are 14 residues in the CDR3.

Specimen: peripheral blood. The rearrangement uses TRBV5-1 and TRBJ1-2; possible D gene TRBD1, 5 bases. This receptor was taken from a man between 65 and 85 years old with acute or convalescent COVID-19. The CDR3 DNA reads TGCGCCAGCAGCGGGATAGGGGAAGGAAGGGGCTACACCTTC. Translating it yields CASSGIGEGRGYTF.